Each of the 5 T cell receptor beta chains below was sequenced from the same sample in a study of PD-1 blockade in classical Hodgkin lymphoma. Brentuximab vedotin exposure varied among the patients, all of whom had relapsed after autologous stem cell transplantation. Magnetic negative selection isolated CD8+ T cells from thawed PBMCs. The repertoire was sequenced with immunoSEQ multiplex PCR; TCRdb's copy has only in-frame clones and lacks some. Here the sample spans roughly 1,400 clones, approximately 80% being singletons. Sequencing was performed on CD8+ T cells from blood, taken at baseline. The source is a human donor with classical Hodgkin lymphoma.

This clone is a singleton in its sample. The chain has TRBV15 and TRBJ2-7; 8 nucleotides match TRBD1. The CDR3 sequence is 15 residues long. The germline CDR1 and CDR2 sequences are LNHNV and YYDKDF (reference sequence). V shed 3 bases, J shed 7 bases, and the junction held 11 bases outside the gene matches. Written as DNA, the CDR3 is TGTGCCACCAGCAGCCAAGCGACAGGGGTGGGGGAGCAGTACTTC. The encoded protein is CATSSQATGVGEQYF.

This clone has just a few counts. The V and J genes are TRBV6-1 and TRBJ2-7; TRBD2 matches 7 bases. The length of the CDR3 is 13 residues. Germline loops: CDR1 MNHNS, CDR2 SASEGT. The V and J ends lost 7 bases and 7 bases, in that order; junction bases with no gene match: 10. Here the CDR3 DNA reads TGTGCCAGCAAGGGGACTACCCGTCGAGAGCAGTACTTC. The encoded protein is CASKGTTRREQYF.

The chain couples TRBV7-3 to TRBJ2-7; tentatively, D is TRBD1 (5 bases). This CDR3 region has 15 residues. Per germline, CDR1 SGHTA and CDR2 FQGTGA. Trimming removed 2 bases at V and 2 bases at J, with 13 bases between. CDR3 nucleotide sequence: TGTGCCAGCAGCTTAGGGGCCGGTGGGGCCTACGAGCAGTACTTC. Translated: CASSLGAGGAYEQYF.

V usage is TRBV28 and J usage is TRBJ2-2; D assignment may be TRBD1 or TRBD2 (5 bases each). The CDR3 runs 16 residues. Between the trimmed V and J ends, which lost 6 bases and 1 base, there was a span of 15 bases. Germline V lookup: CDR1 MDHEN, CDR2 SYDVKM. This chain's CDR3 is CASSPLWGRNTGELFF. The CDR3 DNA reads as TGTGCCAGCAGCCCCCTGTGGGGGAGGAACACCGGGGAGCTGTTTTTT.

The chain is built from TRBV6-4 and TRBJ2-3; possibly TRBD2 for D (7 bases). Trimming took 2 bases from V and 5 from J, leaving 17 bases between them. The V gene's germline CDR1 is MRHNA and CDR2 SNTAGT. This CDR3 contains 16 residues. As DNA, the CDR3 is TGTGCCAGCAGTGACCGAGGGGGGGGACTTTTAGATACGCAGTATTTT. It codes for CASSDRGGGLLDTQYF.